This T cell receptor beta chain is from a study of Ad26.COV2.S vaccination and SARS-CoV-2 variants. Study as a whole: Once or twice, 56 days apart, Ad26.COV2.S was delivered intramuscularly. Study observations and caveats: Vaccinees and placebo recipients showed similar non-spike TCR breadth. Total T cell responses were possibly underestimated by TCR breadth and depth analyses.

The CDR3 runs to 14 residues. Germline V gene lookup returns CDR1 SGHVS and CDR2 FQNEAQ. V lost 6 bases to trimming and J lost 2 bases, with 13 bases between them. Profiling relied on immunoSEQ multiplex PCR, and the TCRdb table lists in-frame clones only, not all of them. The sample lists about 350,000 clones; roughly nine tenths were seen once. Treatment reported: some 20 received Ad26.COV2.S at low or high dose, single or two shots; 5 received placebo; per-sample allocation not given. Samples were taken on day 63 after the first vaccine or placebo injection. In this sample, this clone turned up once. What it recognizes is unknown.

The TCR sequence derives from a person between 18 and 65 years old who received the Ad26.COV2.S COVID-19 vaccine or a placebo. Here the sequenced sample was peripheral blood, taken in a trial of Ad26.COV2.S vaccine versus placebo. The chain carries TRBV7-8 and TRBJ1-2; weak D call: TRBD1 (5 bases). CDR3 sequence: CASRKGPPNYGYTF. Here the CDR3 DNA reads TGTGCCAGCAGGAAGGGACCGCCGAACTATGGCTACACCTTC.